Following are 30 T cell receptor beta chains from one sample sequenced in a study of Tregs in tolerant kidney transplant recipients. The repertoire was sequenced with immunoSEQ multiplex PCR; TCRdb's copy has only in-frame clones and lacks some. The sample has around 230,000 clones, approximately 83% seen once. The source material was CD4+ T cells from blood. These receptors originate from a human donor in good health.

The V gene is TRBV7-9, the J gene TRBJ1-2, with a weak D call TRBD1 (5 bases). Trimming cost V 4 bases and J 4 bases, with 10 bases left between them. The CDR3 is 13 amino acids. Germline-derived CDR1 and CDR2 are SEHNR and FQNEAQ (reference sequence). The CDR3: CASSSGQAYGYTF. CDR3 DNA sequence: TGTGCCAGCAGCTCCGGACAAGCCTATGGCTACACCTTC. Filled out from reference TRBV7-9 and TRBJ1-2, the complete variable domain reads DTGVSQNPRHKITKRGQNVTFRCDPISEHNRLYWYRQTLGQGPEFLTYFQNEAQLEKSRLLSDRFSAERPKGSFSTLEIQRTEQGDSAMYLCASSSGQAYGYTFGSGTRLTVV.

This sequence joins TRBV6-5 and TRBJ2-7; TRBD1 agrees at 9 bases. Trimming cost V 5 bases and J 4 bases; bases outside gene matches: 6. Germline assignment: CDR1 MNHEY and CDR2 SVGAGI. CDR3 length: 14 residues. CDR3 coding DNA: TGTGCCAGCAGTCTGGGACAGGGTACATACGAGCAGTACTTC. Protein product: CASSLGQGTYEQYF.

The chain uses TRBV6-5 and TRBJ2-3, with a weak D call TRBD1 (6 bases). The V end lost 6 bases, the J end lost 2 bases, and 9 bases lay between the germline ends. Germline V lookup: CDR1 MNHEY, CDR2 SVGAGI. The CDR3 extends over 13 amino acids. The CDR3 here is CASSRDNTDTQYF. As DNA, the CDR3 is TGTGCCAGCAGCAGGGACAACACAGATACGCAGTATTTT.

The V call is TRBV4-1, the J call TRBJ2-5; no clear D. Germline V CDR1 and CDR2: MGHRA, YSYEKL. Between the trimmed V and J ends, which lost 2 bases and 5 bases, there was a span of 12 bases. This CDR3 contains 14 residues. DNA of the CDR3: TGCGCCAGCAGCCAACCCCGACCTAGGGAGACCCAGTACTTC. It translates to CASSQPRPRETQYF.

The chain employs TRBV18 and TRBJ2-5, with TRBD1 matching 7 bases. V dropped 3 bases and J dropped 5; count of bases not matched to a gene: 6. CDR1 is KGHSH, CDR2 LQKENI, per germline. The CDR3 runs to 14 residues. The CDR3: CASSPQDRRETQYF. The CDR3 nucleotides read TGTGCCAGCTCACCCCAGGACAGGAGGGAGACCCAGTACTTC.

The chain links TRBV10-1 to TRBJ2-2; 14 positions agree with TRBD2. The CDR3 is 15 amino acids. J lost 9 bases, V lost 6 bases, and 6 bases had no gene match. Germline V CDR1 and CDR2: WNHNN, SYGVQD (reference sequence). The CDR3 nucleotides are TGCGCCAGCAGACCTGGGACTAGCGGGAGCCGGGAGCTGTTTTTT. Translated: CASRPGTSGSRELFF.

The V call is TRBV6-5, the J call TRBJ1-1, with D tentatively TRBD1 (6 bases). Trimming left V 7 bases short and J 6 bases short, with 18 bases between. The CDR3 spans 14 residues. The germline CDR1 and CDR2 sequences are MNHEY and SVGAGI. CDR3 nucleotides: TGTGCCAGCACTCCACAGGGTGGTTACGCTGAAGCTTTCTTT. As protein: CASTPQGGYAEAFF.

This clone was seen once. CDR3 in amino acids: CASSYAVGGKKNEQYF. Written as DNA, the CDR3 is TGTGCCAGCAGTTACGCCGTGGGGGGTAAAAAAAACGAGCAGTACTTC. The J gene is TRBJ2-7, the V gene TRBV6-5, with D possibly TRBD2 on 6 matching bases. V was cut by 2 bases and J by 5 bases, with 19 bases left in between. The CDR3 spans 16 residues. Germline V gene sequence: CDR1 MNHEY, CDR2 SVGAGI.

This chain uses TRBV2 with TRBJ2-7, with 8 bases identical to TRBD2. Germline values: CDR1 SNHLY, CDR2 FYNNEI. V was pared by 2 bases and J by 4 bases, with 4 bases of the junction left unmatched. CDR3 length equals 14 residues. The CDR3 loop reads CASSERTSSYEQYF. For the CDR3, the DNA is TGTGCCAGCAGTGAAAGGACTAGCTCGTACGAGCAGTACTTC.

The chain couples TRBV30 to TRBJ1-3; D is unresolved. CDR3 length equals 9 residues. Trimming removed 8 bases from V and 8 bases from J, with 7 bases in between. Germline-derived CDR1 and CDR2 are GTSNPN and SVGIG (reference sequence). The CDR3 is CAPRDTIYF. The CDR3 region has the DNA TGTGCCCCAAGGGACACCATATATTTT.

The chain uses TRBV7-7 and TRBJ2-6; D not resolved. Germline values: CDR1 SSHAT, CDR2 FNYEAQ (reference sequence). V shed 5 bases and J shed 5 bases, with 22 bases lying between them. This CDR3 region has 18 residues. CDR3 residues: CASSARGVPQSRANVLTF. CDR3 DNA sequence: TGTGCCAGCAGCGCCCGAGGTGTGCCACAAAGTCGGGCCAACGTCCTGACTTTC.

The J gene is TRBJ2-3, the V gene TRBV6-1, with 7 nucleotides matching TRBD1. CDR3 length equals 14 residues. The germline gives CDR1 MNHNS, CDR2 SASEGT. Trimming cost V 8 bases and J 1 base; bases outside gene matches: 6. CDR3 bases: TGTGCCAGCCTGAGGGGGCTTGGCACAGATACGCAGTATTTT. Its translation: CASLRGLGTDTQYF.

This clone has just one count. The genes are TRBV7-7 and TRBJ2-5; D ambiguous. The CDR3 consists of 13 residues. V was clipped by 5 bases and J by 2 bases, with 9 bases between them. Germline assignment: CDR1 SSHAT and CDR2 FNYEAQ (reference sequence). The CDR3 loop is CASSRERQETQYF. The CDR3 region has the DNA TGTGCCAGCAGCCGCGAACGTCAAGAGACCCAGTACTTC.

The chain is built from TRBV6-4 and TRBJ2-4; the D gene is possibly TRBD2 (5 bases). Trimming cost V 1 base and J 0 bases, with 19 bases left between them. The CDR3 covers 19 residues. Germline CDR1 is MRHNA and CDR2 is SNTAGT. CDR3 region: CASSDLNLDSVLAKNIQYF. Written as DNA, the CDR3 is TGTGCCAGCAGTGACTTAAACTTGGACTCCGTTCTAGCCAAAAACATTCAGTACTTC.

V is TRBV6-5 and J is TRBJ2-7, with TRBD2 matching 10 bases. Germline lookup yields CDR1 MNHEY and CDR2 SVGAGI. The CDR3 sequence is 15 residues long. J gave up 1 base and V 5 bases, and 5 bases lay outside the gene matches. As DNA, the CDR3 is TGTGCCAGCAGTAACCGACTAGCGGGTTCCTACGAGCAGTACTTC. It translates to CASSNRLAGSYEQYF.

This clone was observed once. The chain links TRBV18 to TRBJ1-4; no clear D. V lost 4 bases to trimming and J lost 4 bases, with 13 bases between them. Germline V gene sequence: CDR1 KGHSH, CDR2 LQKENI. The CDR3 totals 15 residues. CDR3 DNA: TGTGCCAGCTCACGCGGAACAGTGATTAATGAAAAACTGTTTTTT. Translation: CASSRGTVINEKLFF.

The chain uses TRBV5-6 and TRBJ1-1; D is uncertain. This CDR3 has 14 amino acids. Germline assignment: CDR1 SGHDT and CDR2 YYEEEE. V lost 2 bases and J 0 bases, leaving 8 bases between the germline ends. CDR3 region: CASSLLNMNTEAFF. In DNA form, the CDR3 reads TGTGCCAGCAGCTTACTGAACATGAACACTGAAGCTTTCTTT.

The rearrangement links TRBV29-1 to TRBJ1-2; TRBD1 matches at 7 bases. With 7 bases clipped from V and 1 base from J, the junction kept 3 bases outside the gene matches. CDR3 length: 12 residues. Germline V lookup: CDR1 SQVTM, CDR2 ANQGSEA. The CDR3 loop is CSGRQGNYGYTF. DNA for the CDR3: TGCAGCGGAAGACAGGGTAACTATGGCTACACCTTC.

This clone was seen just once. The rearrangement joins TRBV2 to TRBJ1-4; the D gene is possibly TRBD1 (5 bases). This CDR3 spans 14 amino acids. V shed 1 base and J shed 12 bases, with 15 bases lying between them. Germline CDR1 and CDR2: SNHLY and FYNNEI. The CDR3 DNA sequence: TGTGCCAGCAGTGAAGAGGGGTCGGGGATGGAACTGTTTTTT. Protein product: CASSEEGSGMELFF.

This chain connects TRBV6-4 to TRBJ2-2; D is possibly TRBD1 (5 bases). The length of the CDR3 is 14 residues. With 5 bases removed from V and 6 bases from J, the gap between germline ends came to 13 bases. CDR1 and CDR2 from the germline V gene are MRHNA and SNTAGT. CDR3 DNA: TGTGCCAGCAGTTCGCAGGGTGCGTCCGGGGAGCTGTTTTTT. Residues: CASSSQGASGELFF.

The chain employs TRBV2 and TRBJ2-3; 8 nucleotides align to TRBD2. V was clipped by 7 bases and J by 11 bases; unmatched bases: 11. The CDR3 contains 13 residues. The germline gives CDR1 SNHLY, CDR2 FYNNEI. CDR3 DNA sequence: TGTGCCAGCACCCCATACGAGGGACTAGAGCAGTATTTT. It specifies CASTPYEGLEQYF.

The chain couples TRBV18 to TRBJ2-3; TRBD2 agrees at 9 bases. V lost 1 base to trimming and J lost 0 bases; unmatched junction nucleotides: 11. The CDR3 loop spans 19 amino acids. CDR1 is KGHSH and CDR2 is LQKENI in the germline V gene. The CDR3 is CASSPLGLAGPSSTDTQYF. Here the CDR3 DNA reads TGTGCCAGCTCACCACTGGGGCTAGCGGGACCATCTAGCACAGATACGCAGTATTTT.

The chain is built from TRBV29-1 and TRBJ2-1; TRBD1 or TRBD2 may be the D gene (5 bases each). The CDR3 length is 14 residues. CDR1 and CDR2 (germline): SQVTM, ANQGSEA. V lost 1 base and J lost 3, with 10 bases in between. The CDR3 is CSVEGGDNYNEQFF. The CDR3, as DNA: TGCAGCGTTGAAGGAGGGGATAACTACAATGAGCAGTTCTTC.

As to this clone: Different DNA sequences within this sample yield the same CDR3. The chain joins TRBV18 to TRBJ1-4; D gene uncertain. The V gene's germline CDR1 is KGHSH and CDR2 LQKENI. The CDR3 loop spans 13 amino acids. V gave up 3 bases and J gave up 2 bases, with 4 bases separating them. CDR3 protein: CASSPRTNEKLFF. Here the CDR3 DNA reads TGTGCCAGCTCACCTAGGACTAATGAAAAACTGTTTTTT.

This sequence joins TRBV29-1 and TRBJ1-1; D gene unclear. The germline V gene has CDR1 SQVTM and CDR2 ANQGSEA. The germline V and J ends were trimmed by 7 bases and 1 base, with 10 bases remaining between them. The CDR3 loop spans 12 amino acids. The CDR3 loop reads CSAGLRNTEAFF. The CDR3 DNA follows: TGCAGCGCAGGCCTCCGGAACACTGAAGCTTTCTTT.

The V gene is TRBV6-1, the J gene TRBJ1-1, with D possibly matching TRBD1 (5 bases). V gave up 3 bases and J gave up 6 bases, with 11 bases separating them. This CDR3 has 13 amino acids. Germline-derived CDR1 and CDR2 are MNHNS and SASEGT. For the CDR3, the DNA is TGTGCCAGCAGTGAGAGGGGAGGGGCTGAAGCTTTCTTT. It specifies CASSERGGAEAFF.

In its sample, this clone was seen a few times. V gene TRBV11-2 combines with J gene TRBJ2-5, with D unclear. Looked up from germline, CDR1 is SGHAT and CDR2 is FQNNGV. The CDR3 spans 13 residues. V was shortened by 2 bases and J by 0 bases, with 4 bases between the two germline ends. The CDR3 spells CASSLLYQETQYF. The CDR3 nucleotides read TGTGCCAGCAGCTTACTGTACCAAGAGACCCAGTACTTC.

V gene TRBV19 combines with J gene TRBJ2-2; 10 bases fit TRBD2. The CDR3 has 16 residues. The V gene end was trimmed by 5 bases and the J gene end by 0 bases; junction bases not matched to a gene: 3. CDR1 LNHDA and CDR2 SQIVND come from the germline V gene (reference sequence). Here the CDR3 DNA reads TGTGCCAGTAGTTTTAGCGGGGGGCCGAACACCGGGGAGCTGTTTTTT. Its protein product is CASSFSGGPNTGELFF.

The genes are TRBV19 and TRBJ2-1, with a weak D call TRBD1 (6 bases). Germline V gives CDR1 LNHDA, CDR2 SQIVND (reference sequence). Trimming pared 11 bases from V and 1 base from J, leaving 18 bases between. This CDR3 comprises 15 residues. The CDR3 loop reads CASTRDIQSYNEQFF. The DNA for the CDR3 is TGTGCCTCCACTCGGGACATACAATCCTACAATGAGCAGTTCTTC.

This CDR3 reads CASSPRASGGVGELFF. The DNA of the CDR3 is TGTGCCAGCAGCCCCCGGGCTAGCGGGGGAGTCGGGGAGCTGTTTTTT. J is TRBJ2-2 and V is TRBV7-9; TRBD2 aligns across 10 bases. V lost 5 bases and J lost 7; bases outside the gene matches: 10. This CDR3 contains 16 residues. The germline CDR1 and CDR2 sequences are SEHNR and FQNEAQ (reference sequence).